Below are 11 T cell receptor beta chains sequenced from a single sample in a study of CD8 T cells in ankylosing spondylitis. TCRdb called the 5' RACE reads again in MiXCR, with one record for every CDR3 protein. The table records more than 60,000 distinct CDR3 sequences, about 5% of them present only once. The sequenced material came from blood, either unsorted or a sorted T cell fraction (not recorded which). All receptors come from a male donor with ankylosing spondylitis or in good health (not recorded which).

This clonotype was detected ten times or more. V usage is TRBV10-1 and J usage is TRBJ2-1, with 7 bases aligning to TRBD1. The length of the CDR3 is 15 residues. CDR1 WNHNN and CDR2 SYGVQD come from the germline V gene (reference sequence). V lost 5 bases to trimming and J lost 2 bases; unmatched junction nucleotides: 6. The DNA for the CDR3 is TGCGCCAGCAGTAAAACACAGGGGCCCTACAATGAGCAGTTCTTC. It codes for CASSKTQGPYNEQFF.

This clonotype was seen many times. The V and J genes are TRBV28 and TRBJ1-1; the D gene is possibly TRBD1 (5 bases). CDR3 length: 16 residues. Germline V CDR1 and CDR2: MDHEN, SYDVKM. The V end was cut by 5 bases, the J end by 0 bases, with 16 bases between. As DNA, the CDR3 is TGTGCCAGCAGTCCTCCACGGGGCAATTTGAACACTGAAGCTTTCTTT. Translation gives CASSPPRGNLNTEAFF.

This clonotype was seen repeatedly, ten times or more. The chain has TRBV20-1 and TRBJ1-1; possible D gene TRBD1, 6 bases. V lost 5 bases and J lost 1, with 14 bases in between. The length of the CDR3 is 14 residues. Germline CDR1 and CDR2: DFQATT and SNEGSKA (reference sequence). The CDR3 DNA reads TGCAGTGCTCCCCGCGCGGGGGCGAACACTGAAGCTTTCTTT. Translating it yields CSAPRAGANTEAFF.

This clonotype was seen a handful of times. The chain combines TRBV7-9 with TRBJ2-5, with a tentative D call TRBD1 (5 bases). CDR3 length: 16 amino acids. The germline V gene has CDR1 SEHNR and CDR2 FQNEAQ (reference sequence). The ends were cut back, 2 bases at V and 1 base at J, with 14 bases in the middle. CDR3 nucleotides: TGTGCCAGCAGCTTACCGGCAGGGCCGATCCAAGAGACCCAGTACTTC. Residues: CASSLPAGPIQETQYF.

The V and J genes are TRBV29-1 and TRBJ2-2, with D hard to call. V lost 4 bases and J 1 base, leaving 7 bases between the germline ends. In germline, CDR1 is SQVTM, CDR2 ANQGSEA. This CDR3 has 13 residues. CDR3 DNA: TGCAGCGTTGTTGGTCAGAACACCGGGGAGCTGTTTTTT. Its protein is CSVVGQNTGELFF.

The CDR3, as DNA: TGTGCCAGCAGCTTAATTGGGGTCGGGAACACTGAAGCTTTCTTT. Residues: CASSLIGVGNTEAFF. This chain connects TRBV7-2 to TRBJ1-1; D is ambiguous. Germline V lookup: CDR1 SGHTA, CDR2 FQGNSA. CDR3 length: 15 residues. Deletions cut 2 bases from V and 1 base from J, with 11 bases between.

This clonotype was observed many times. This chain's CDR3 is CASSLNSGSYEQYF. The CDR3 DNA sequence: TGCGCCAGCAGCTTGAATAGCGGCTCCTACGAGCAGTACTTC. The chain links TRBV5-1 to TRBJ2-7, with D perhaps TRBD2 (6 bases). Germline CDR1 SGHRS, CDR2 YFSETQ. Trimming left V 1 base short and J 0 bases short, with 8 bases between. The CDR3 runs 14 residues.

There are many counts of this clonotype. The V gene is TRBV7-2, the J gene TRBJ1-4; D is ambiguous. The CDR3 extends over 15 amino acids. Between the trimmed V and J ends, which lost 4 bases and 0 bases, there was a span of 9 bases. Germline assignment: CDR1 SGHTA and CDR2 FQGNSA. In DNA form, the CDR3 reads TGTGCCAGCAGCTCGTACAGTGCAACTAATGAAAAACTGTTTTTT. This gives the protein CASSSYSATNEKLFF.

This clonotype has ten or more counts. V is TRBV20-1 and J is TRBJ1-5; weak D call: TRBD1 (5 bases). Germline V lookup: CDR1 DFQATT, CDR2 SNEGSKA (reference sequence). The CDR3 totals 15 residues. The germline V and J ends were trimmed by 3 bases and 5 bases, with 17 bases remaining between them. The CDR3: CSARADATRDQPQHF. CDR3 sequence (DNA): TGCAGTGCTAGGGCTGACGCTACCAGGGATCAGCCCCAGCATTTT.

Many counts were recorded for this clonotype. The chain employs TRBV20-1 and TRBJ2-5; 8 bases agree with TRBD2. The CDR3 is 14 residues long. Per the germline V gene, CDR1 is DFQATT and CDR2 is SNEGSKA (reference sequence). Germline trimming cut 2 bases from V and 1 base from J; bases unmatched to any gene: 3. The CDR3 nucleotides are TGCAGTGCTAGAAATAGCGGGATCCAAGAGACCCAGTACTTC. It is translated as CSARNSGIQETQYF.

This clonotype was found many times. This sequence joins TRBV5-8 and TRBJ2-1, with 8 bases fitting TRBD1. The CDR3 consists of 16 residues. V lost 3 bases, J lost 9 bases, and 14 bases stayed unmatched. Germline CDR1 SGHTS, CDR2 YDEGEE. The CDR3 sequence is CASSWAGTGRNGEQFF. DNA for the CDR3: TGTGCCAGCAGCTGGGCCGGGACAGGTAGGAATGGTGAGCAGTTCTTC.